This T cell receptor beta chain is drawn from a study of T cell changes during pregnancy in multiple sclerosis. V shed 5 bases and J 8 bases; nucleotides not matched to a gene: 7. CDR1 GTSNPN and CDR2 SVGIG come from the germline V gene (reference sequence). The CDR3 extends over 14 amino acids. The protocol was immunoSEQ multiplex PCR, while the TCRdb copy is restricted to in-frame clones and leaves out a portion. The table shows approximately 88,000 clones, with 94% occurring only once. V usage is TRBV30 and J usage is TRBJ1-6; 9 nucleotides match TRBD1. The receptor was derived from a female donor with multiple sclerosis, enrolled in a pregnancy study. The starting material was peripheral blood, obtained in the third trimester of pregnancy. The CDR3 DNA reads TGTGCCTGGGAGGGGACAGGGATTTATTCACCCCTCCACTTT. It is translated as CAWEGTGIYSPLHF.